Each of the 15 T cell receptor beta chains below was sequenced from the same sample in a study of cytomegalovirus exposure and HLA in healthy donors. This PCR relied on a set of 60 Vbeta primers and 13 Jbeta primers. Libraries were prepared by immunoSEQ multiplex PCR; TCRdb keeps only in-frame clonotypes and omits some of them. The data contain about 110,000 clones, approximately 70% of them seen just once; the ten biggest clones take up around 4%. Sequencing was done on a sample of PBMCs. Receptors were obtained from a man aged 25-45 years in good health and CMV-seropositive.

J is TRBJ1-1 and V is TRBV2, with D perhaps TRBD1 (5 bases). This CDR3 spans 13 amino acids. The V end lost 4 bases, the J end lost 4 bases, and 10 bases lay between the germline ends. Germline V gene data show CDR1 as SNHLY and CDR2 as FYNNEI. CDR3 sequence reads: CASSAGIPTEAFF. CDR3 in DNA: TGTGCCAGCAGTGCAGGGATCCCCACTGAAGCTTTCTTT.

This sequence joins TRBV9 and TRBJ2-7, with TRBD1 matching over 7 bases. The CDR3 is made up of 15 amino acids. Trimming took 0 bases from V and 2 from J; bases not matched to a gene: 5. Germline CDR1 and CDR2: SGDLS and YYNGEE. CDR3 amino acids: CASSVAGTATYEQYF. CDR3 coding DNA: TGTGCCAGCAGCGTAGCTGGGACAGCAACCTACGAGCAGTACTTC.

Written as DNA, the CDR3 is TGTGCCAGCAAGACTCGCTTGAGCTACGAGCAGTACTTC. Its translation: CASKTRLSYEQYF. The chain carries TRBV6-1 and TRBJ2-7; unclear D gene. Trimming shortened V by 7 bases and J by 3 bases, and 13 bases separated the two germline ends. The CDR3 sequence is 13 residues long. The V gene's germline CDR1 is MNHNS and CDR2 SASEGT.

J is TRBJ2-3 and V is TRBV4-1; 7 bases map to TRBD1. Germline assignment: CDR1 MGHRA and CDR2 YSYEKL. The CDR3 loop spans 17 amino acids. With V trimmed by 4 bases and J by 0 bases, 10 bases remained unmatched. Here the CDR3 DNA reads TGCGCCAGCAGCCCCCCGGGTGGGACAGTGAGCACAGATACGCAGTATTTT. Protein: CASSPPGGTVSTDTQYF.

This chain connects TRBV6-1 to TRBJ2-7, with TRBD2 as a possible D gene (5 bases). The V end lost 3 bases, the J end lost 5 bases, and 17 bases lay between the germline ends. In germline, CDR1 is MNHNS, CDR2 SASEGT. This CDR3 is built from 15 residues. The CDR3 coding sequence is TGTGCCAGCAGTGATCCCGGACTGGGATCCGACGAGCAGTACTTC. Its translation is CASSDPGLGSDEQYF.

The CDR3 DNA reads TGTGCCAGCAGCTTTTCCGGGAAGAACACTGAAGCTTTCTTT. Protein product: CASSFSGKNTEAFF. The V and J genes are TRBV7-9 and TRBJ1-1; D unresolved. The V end lost 3 bases, the J end lost 1 base, and 9 bases lay between the germline ends. CDR3 length: 14 amino acids. The germline V gene encodes CDR1 SEHNR and CDR2 FQNEAQ (reference sequence). Complete variable domain (other parts from reference TRBV7-9 and TRBJ1-1): DTGVSQNPRHKITKRGQNVTFRCDPISEHNRLYWYRQTLGQGPEFLTYFQNEAQLEKSRLLSDRFSAERPKGSFSTLEIQRTEQGDSAMYLCASSFSGKNTEAFFGQGTRLTVV.

V gene TRBV15 combines with J gene TRBJ1-6, with a possible D match to TRBD1 (5 bases). Trimming cost V 0 bases and J 6 bases, with 9 bases left between them. CDR1 is LNHNV, CDR2 YYDKDF, per germline (reference sequence). The CDR3 extends over 15 amino acids. The CDR3 is CATSRDQDSNSPLHF. CDR3 sequence (DNA): TGTGCCACCAGCAGAGATCAAGACAGTAATTCACCCCTCCACTTT.

This clone was observed a few times. The J gene is TRBJ1-5, the V gene TRBV27; D not certain. The germline V gene has CDR1 MNHEY and CDR2 SMNVEV (reference sequence). Trimming removed 5 bases at V and 3 bases at J, with 5 bases between. The CDR3 runs to 12 residues. The CDR3, as DNA: TGTGCCAGCAGTCCACACAATCAGCCCCAGCATTTT. Protein product: CASSPHNQPQHF.

The chain links TRBV2 to TRBJ2-1, with D possibly TRBD2 on 6 matching bases. The V and J ends lost 0 bases and 8 bases respectively, with 20 bases between them. The CDR3 spans 17 residues. Germline V gene data show CDR1 as SNHLY and CDR2 as FYNNEI. The chain's CDR3 is CASSEASWYDPGDEQFF. Here the CDR3 DNA reads TGTGCCAGCAGTGAAGCGTCGTGGTACGACCCGGGGGATGAGCAGTTCTTC.

The chain recombines TRBV10-1 with TRBJ2-1; the D gene is possibly TRBD1 (5 bases). The CDR3 sequence is 14 residues long. Germline V CDR1 and CDR2: WNHNN, SYGVQD (reference sequence). The V and J ends lost 3 bases and 8 bases respectively, with 14 bases between them. CDR3 amino acids: CASSDTGPSDEQFF. CDR3 coding DNA: TGCGCCAGCAGTGATACAGGACCATCTGATGAGCAGTTCTTC.

J is TRBJ2-5 and V is TRBV7-6; tentatively, D is TRBD1 (6 bases). The V gene's germline CDR1 is SGHVS and CDR2 FNYEAQ. V lost 5 bases to trimming and J lost 4 bases, with 17 bases between them. The CDR3 is 15 amino acids. CDR3 protein: CASSPAQGLRETQYF. DNA of the CDR3: TGTGCCAGCAGCCCTGCGCAGGGGCTCAGAGAGACCCAGTACTTC.

The chain uses TRBV5-1 and TRBJ1-1, with unresolved D. The CDR3 is made up of 12 amino acids. The V gene's germline CDR1 is SGHRS and CDR2 YFSETQ. V was cut by 4 bases and J by 0 bases, with 4 bases left in between. CDR3 in DNA: TGCGCCAGCAGCATCTTGAACACTGAAGCTTTCTTT. This encodes CASSILNTEAFF.

This clone has more than one count but fewer than ten. The J gene is TRBJ1-3, the V gene TRBV7-9; tentative D call: TRBD1 (6 bases). Germline V gives CDR1 SEHNR, CDR2 FQNEAQ (reference sequence). With 5 bases removed from V and 2 bases from J, the gap between germline ends came to 13 bases. The CDR3 totals 15 residues. CDR3 residues: CASSPQAGAGNTIYF. CDR3 coding DNA: TGTGCCAGCAGCCCCCAGGCAGGGGCTGGAAACACCATATATTTT.

This clone was counted a few times. The chain joins TRBV2 to TRBJ1-2; 8 bases fit TRBD1. From germline, CDR1 is SNHLY and CDR2 FYNNEI. CDR3 size: 15 residues. With 1 base clipped from V and 8 bases from J, the junction kept 9 bases outside the gene matches. The CDR3 reads CASSEVPTGGGGYTF. The CDR3 nucleotides are TGTGCCAGCAGTGAAGTCCCCACAGGGGGAGGGGGCTACACCTTC.

The rearrangement uses TRBV5-1 and TRBJ2-6; the D gene is possibly TRBD1 (6 bases). Germline V gene sequence: CDR1 SGHRS, CDR2 YFSETQ. The CDR3 extends over 20 amino acids. V was clipped by 3 bases and J by 0 bases, with 22 bases between them. The CDR3 coding sequence is TGCGCCAGCAGCTACCTGGGCCCTACAGGGCTACTCTCTGGGGCCAACGTCCTGACTTTC. This gives the protein CASSYLGPTGLLSGANVLTF.